Reported below is one T cell receptor (beta chain). Method: immunoSEQ multiplex PCR; TCRdb's copy keeps in-frame clones and lacks some. The table has about 180,000 clones, 90% to 95% seen once; the top ten hold about 1%. The data belong to a study of T cell responses to AZD1222 COVID-19 vaccine. V dropped 5 bases and J dropped 0; count of bases not matched to a gene: 5. The germline gives CDR1 SGHTA, CDR2 FQGNSA. The CDR3 has 16 residues. Source: peripheral blood, taken 28 days after the second dose of the MenACWY control vaccine. J is TRBJ2-5 and V is TRBV7-2, with 11 bases identical to TRBD2. This clonotype was sampled from an adult who received the MenACWY meningococcal vaccine as a control. CDR3 region: CASSLTSGNYQETQYF. The CDR3 DNA reads TGTGCCAGCAGCCTGACTAGCGGGAATTACCAAGAGACCCAGTACTTC.